The entry that follows covers one T cell receptor beta chain sequence. Sequenced by immunoSEQ multiplex PCR; TCRdb stores in-frame clones only, minus some. Among some 38,000 clones, around 90% were seen once, and the ten largest hold around 0.4%. The data derive from a study of T cell changes during pregnancy in multiple sclerosis. Looked up from germline, CDR1 is SGHRS and CDR2 is YFSETQ. The CDR3 has 14 residues. Trimming took off 5 bases at V and 8 bases at J, with 17 bases between the two ends. The TCR comes from a female donor in good health, enrolled as a control in a pregnancy study. The input for sequencing was CD4+ T cells from peripheral blood mononuclear cells, taken after pregnancy. J is TRBJ1-5 and V is TRBV5-1; D is perhaps TRBD1 (6 bases). CDR3 nucleotide sequence: TGCGCCAGCAGGCCTGACAGGCCAACGGAGCCCCAGCATTTT. It is translated as CASRPDRPTEPQHF.